A selection of T cell receptor beta chains follows, all from one sample in a study of regulatory T cells in long-lasting Graves disease. TCRdb used MiXCR to reprocess the multiplex PCR reads, holding one entry per CDR3 protein. The sample carries around 400,000 distinct CDR3 sequences, 21% recorded once. The sample here was peripheral blood mononuclear cells (PBMCs), taken when the disease was refractory, from a patient treated with antithyroid drugs. Receptors originate from a female donor with Graves disease. The conserved cysteine and the conserved F or W are not part of the CDR3 here. Fields, in order: J gene, V gene, CDR3 protein.

TRBJ2-7 TRBV3-1 ASSQDPGSYEQY
TRBJ1-1 TRBV28 ASSSTGTANTEAF
TRBJ2-1 TRBV28 ASSLGYNEQF
TRBJ2-5 TRBV28 ASSLEGSQTQY
TRBJ2-5 TRBV24-1 ATSDHRKETQY
TRBJ1-1 TRBV14 ASSSWGINEAF
TRBJ2-2 TRBV6-2/TRBV6-3 ASSYLAENTGELF
TRBJ1-1 TRBV2 ASKREGGTNTEAF
TRBJ1-4 TRBV4-1 ASSQEEGDEKLF
TRBJ2-4 TRBV19 ASSVQGLQAKNIQY
TRBJ2-7 TRBV27 ASSLFGNSYEQY
TRBJ1-1 TRBV2 ASTRDRGTEAF
TRBJ2-5 TRBV7-9 ASSLEIVGLAGAQETQY
TRBJ2-5 TRBV5-4 ASIDFFISGEPQETQY
TRBJ1-1 TRBV28 ATAGQGGLRNTEAF
TRBJ1-1 TRBV6-5 ASSFGAGFGMNTEAF
TRBJ1-5 TRBV12-3/TRBV12-4 ASSVGTGLEGSQPQH
TRBJ2-2 TRBV7-2 ASSLEGLAGLSGELF
TRBJ2-3 TRBV15 ATSTGLGTDTQY
TRBJ1-2 TRBV28 ASSPPQVIYGYT
TRBJ2-7 TRBV20-1 SAIRDTREQY
TRBJ2-2 TRBV5-1 ASSSDREDGELF
TRBJ2-7 TRBV3-1 ASSRGQGYYEQY
TRBJ2-2 TRBV4-1 ASSQDPSNTGELF
TRBJ2-1 TRBV7-2 ASSTRQGARNEQF
TRBJ2-2 TRBV27 ASSLFNTGELF
TRBJ2-2 TRBV10-2 ASLRRRNTGELF
TRBJ2-2 TRBV10-2 ASRELRTGELF
TRBJ2-2 TRBV7-3 ASSEGTGVTGELF
TRBJ2-2 TRBV15 ATSDRLNTGELF
TRBJ1-1 TRBV9 ASSVAQGSEAF
TRBJ2-2 TRBV28 TTPSRGNTGELF
TRBJ1-1 TRBV7-9 ASSSIQGMNTEAF
TRBJ2-2 TRBV28 ASSTFLDRDENTGELF
TRBJ2-2 TRBV28 ASSARGSGELF
TRBJ2-5 TRBV19 ASSQTGSEETQY